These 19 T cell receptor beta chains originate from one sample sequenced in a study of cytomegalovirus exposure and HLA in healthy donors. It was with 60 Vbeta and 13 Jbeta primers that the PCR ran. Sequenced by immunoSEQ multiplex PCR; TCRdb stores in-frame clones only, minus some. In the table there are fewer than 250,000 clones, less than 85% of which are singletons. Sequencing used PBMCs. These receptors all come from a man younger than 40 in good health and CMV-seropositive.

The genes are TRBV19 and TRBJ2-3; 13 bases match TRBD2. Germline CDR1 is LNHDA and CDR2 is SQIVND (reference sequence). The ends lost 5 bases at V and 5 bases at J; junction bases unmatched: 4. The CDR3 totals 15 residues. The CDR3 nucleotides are TGTGCCAGTAGTCCGGGACTAGCGGGACTAGATACGCAGTATTTT. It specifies CASSPGLAGLDTQYF. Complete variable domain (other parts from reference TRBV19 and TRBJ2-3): DGGITQSPKYLFRKEGQNVTLSCEQNLNHDAMYWYRQDPGQGLRLIYYSQIVNDFQKGDIAEGYSVSREKKESFPLTVTSAQKNPTAFYLCASSPGLAGLDTQYFGPGTRLTVL.

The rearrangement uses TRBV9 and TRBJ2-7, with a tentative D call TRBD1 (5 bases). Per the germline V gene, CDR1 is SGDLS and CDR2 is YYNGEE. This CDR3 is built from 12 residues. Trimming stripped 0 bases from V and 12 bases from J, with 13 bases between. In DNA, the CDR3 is TGTGCCAGCAGCGTAGACAGCAGGGAACGGTACTTC. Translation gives CASSVDSRERYF.

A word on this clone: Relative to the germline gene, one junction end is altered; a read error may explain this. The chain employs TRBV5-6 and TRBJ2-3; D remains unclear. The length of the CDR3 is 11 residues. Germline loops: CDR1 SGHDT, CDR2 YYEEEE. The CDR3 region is CASSLVNRRDF. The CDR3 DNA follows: TGTGCCAGCAGCTTGGTTAATCGCCGGGATTTT. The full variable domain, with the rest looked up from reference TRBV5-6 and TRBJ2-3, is DAGVTQSPTHLIKTRGQQVTLRCSPKSGHDTVSWYQQALGQGPQFIFQYYEEEERQRGNFPDRFSGHQFPNYSSELNVNALLLGDSALYLCASSLVNRRDFGPGTRLTVL.

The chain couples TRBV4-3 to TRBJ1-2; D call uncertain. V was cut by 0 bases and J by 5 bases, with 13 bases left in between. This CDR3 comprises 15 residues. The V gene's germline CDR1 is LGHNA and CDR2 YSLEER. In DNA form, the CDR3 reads TGCGCCAGCAGCCAAGATTCGGGCGGGCTGTATGGCTACACCTTC. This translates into CASSQDSGGLYGYTF.

The CDR3 protein is CASSLGGSGSSYNEQFF. CDR3 nucleotides: TGTGCCAGCAGCTTAGGAGGTAGCGGGAGTTCCTACAATGAGCAGTTCTTC. The chain is built from TRBV7-8 and TRBJ2-1; 9 bases are shared with TRBD2. The CDR3 runs to 17 residues. The trim removed 1 base at V and 1 base at J, leaving 5 bases unmatched. Germline loops: CDR1 SGHVS, CDR2 FQNEAQ.

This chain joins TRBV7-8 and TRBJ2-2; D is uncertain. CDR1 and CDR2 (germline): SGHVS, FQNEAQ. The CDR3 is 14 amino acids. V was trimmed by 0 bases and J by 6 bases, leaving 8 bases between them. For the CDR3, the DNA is TGTGCCAGCAGCTTAGCTATAGCCCCCGGGGAGCTGTTTTTT. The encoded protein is CASSLAIAPGELFF.

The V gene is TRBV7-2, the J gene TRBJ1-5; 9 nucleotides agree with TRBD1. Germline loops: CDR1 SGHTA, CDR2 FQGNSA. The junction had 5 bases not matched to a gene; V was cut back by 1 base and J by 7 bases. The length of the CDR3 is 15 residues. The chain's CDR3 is CASSLDRGPGQPQHF. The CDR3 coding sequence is TGTGCCAGCAGCTTAGACAGGGGGCCGGGCCAGCCCCAGCATTTT.

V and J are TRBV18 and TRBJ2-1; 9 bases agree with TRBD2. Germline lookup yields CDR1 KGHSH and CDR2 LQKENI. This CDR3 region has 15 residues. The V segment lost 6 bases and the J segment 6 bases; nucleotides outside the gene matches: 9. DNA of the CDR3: TGTGCCAGCTCTGTGTCTAGCGGGGAAAGCAATGAGCAGTTCTTC. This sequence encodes CASSVSSGESNEQFF.

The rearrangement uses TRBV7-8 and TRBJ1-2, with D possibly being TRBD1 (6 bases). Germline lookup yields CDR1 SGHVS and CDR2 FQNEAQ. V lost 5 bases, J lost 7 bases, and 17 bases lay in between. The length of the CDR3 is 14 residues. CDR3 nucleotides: TGTGCCAGCAGCCCCCGGGGGGGGGCGGGTGGCTACACCTTC. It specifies CASSPRGGAGGYTF.

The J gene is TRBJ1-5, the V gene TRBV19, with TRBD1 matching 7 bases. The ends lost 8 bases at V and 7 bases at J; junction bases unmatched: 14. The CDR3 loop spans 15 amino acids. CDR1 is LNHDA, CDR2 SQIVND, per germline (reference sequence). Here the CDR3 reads CASQSGPRGLQPQHF. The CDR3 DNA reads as TGTGCCAGTCAATCCGGTCCCAGGGGGTTACAGCCCCAGCATTTT. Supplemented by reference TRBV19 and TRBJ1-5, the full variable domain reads DGGITQSPKYLFRKEGQNVTLSCEQNLNHDAMYWYRQDPGQGLRLIYYSQIVNDFQKGDIAEGYSVSREKKESFPLTVTSAQKNPTAFYLCASQSGPRGLQPQHFGDGTRLSIL.

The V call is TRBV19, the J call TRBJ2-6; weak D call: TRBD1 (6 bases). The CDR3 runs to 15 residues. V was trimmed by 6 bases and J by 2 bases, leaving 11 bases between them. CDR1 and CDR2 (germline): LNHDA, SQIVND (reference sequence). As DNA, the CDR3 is TGTGCCAGTAGGGAACAGGGCGCTGGGGCCAACGTCCTGACTTTC. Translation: CASREQGAGANVLTF.

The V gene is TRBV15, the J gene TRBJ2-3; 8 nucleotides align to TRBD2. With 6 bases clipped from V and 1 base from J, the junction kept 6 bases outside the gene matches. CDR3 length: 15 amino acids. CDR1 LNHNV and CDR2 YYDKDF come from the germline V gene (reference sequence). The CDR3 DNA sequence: TGTGCCACCAGGGTTACGACTAGCGGCACAGATACGCAGTATTTT. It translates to CATRVTTSGTDTQYF.

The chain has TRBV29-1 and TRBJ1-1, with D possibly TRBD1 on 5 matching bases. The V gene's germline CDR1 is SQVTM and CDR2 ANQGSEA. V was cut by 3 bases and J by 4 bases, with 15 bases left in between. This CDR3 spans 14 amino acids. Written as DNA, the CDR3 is TGCAGCGTTGACCCCTGGGCGGGGGGCACTGAAGCTTTCTTT. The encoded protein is CSVDPWAGGTEAFF.

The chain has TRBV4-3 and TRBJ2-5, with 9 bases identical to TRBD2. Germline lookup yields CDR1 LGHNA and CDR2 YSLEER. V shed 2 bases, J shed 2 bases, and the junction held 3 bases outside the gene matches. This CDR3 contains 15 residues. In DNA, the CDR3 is TGCGCCAGCAGCCAAACCACTAGCGGGCAAGAGACCCAGTACTTC. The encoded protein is CASSQTTSGQETQYF.

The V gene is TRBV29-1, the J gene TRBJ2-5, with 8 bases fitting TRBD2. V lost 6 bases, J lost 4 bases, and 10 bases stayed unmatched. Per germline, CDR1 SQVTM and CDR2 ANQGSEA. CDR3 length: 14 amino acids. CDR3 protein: CSVGRAGGPETQYF. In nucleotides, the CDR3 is TGCAGCGTCGGTCGCGCGGGGGGTCCAGAGACCCAGTACTTC.

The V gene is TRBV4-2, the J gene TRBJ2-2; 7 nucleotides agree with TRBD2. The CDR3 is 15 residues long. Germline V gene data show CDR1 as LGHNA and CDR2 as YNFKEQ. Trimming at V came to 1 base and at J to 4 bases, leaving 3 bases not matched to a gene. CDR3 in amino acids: CASSQAQRGTGELFF. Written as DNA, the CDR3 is TGTGCCAGCAGCCAAGCCCAGCGGGGCACCGGGGAGCTGTTTTTT.

The DNA for the CDR3 is TGTGCCAGCAGCTTCACCGGGACTGAGAACACCGGGGAGCTGTTTTTT. Translation: CASSFTGTENTGELFF. The chain is built from TRBV9 and TRBJ2-2; tentatively, D is TRBD2 (6 bases). Germline CDR1 and CDR2: SGDLS and YYNGEE. Between the trimmed V and J ends, which lost 4 bases and 1 base, there was a span of 14 bases. The CDR3 length is 16 residues.

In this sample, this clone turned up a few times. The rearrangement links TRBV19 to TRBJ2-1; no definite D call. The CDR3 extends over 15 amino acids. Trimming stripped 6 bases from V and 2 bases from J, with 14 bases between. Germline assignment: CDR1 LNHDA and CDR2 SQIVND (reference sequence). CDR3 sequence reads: CASRDPGGTYNEQFF. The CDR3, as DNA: TGTGCCAGTAGAGACCCCGGCGGCACCTACAATGAGCAGTTCTTC. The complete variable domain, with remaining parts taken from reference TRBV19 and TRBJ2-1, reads DGGITQSPKYLFRKEGQNVTLSCEQNLNHDAMYWYRQDPGQGLRLIYYSQIVNDFQKGDIAEGYSVSREKKESFPLTVTSAQKNPTAFYLCASRDPGGTYNEQFFGPGTRLTVL.

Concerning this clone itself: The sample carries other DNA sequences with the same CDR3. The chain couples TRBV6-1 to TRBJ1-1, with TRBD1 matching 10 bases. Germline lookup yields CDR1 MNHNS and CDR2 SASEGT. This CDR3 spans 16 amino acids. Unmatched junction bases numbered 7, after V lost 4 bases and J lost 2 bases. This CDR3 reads CASSGLGTGANTEAFF. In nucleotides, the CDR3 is TGTGCCAGCAGTGGTTTAGGGACAGGGGCCAACACTGAAGCTTTCTTT.